The next 21 T cell receptor beta chains were all read from a single sample in a study of blood T cell repertoires in COVID-19 (dated by TCRdb to the early 2020s). The receptor library was made with the immunoSEQ multiplex PCR assay. TCRdb obtained this table from immuneACCESS and retained in-frame rearrangements with V and J assigned. These tables miss some clones; where compared with another copy, unresolved V genes account for less than half of the shortfall, and the remainder is unexplained. For this sample there are 300,000 to 450,000 clones; more than 80% appear just once. Less than 1.2% of the sample goes to the ten largest clones. Sample: PBMCs or T cells enriched from blood (not recorded which). These receptors all stem from a young man who had recovered from COVID-19.

Only a few counts were recorded for this clone. V is TRBV9 and J is TRBJ1-2; maybe TRBD1 (6 bases). V was trimmed by 0 bases and J by 7 bases, leaving 10 bases between them. Germline V gene data show CDR1 as SGDLS and CDR2 as YYNGEE. CDR3 length equals 13 residues. Written as DNA, the CDR3 is TGTGCCAGCAGCGTAGTGGGGGCGAGTGGCTACACCTTC. It yields the protein CASSVVGASGYTF.

The V gene is TRBV18, the J gene TRBJ2-1; 10 bases are shared with TRBD2. Germline CDR1 is KGHSH and CDR2 is LQKENI. V shed 6 bases and J 7 bases; nucleotides not matched to a gene: 9. The CDR3 loop spans 15 amino acids. As DNA, the CDR3 is TGTGCCAGCTCTACCGGACTAGCGGATTTGAATGAGCAGTTCTTC. Encoded protein: CASSTGLADLNEQFF.

The V gene is TRBV9, the J gene TRBJ1-1, with D possibly being TRBD1 (5 bases). The CDR3 loop spans 17 amino acids. Germline CDR1 reads SGDLS; CDR2 reads YYNGEE. Trimming took 0 bases from V and 5 from J, leaving 20 bases between them. In DNA form, the CDR3 reads TGTGCCAGCAGCGTAGTGCTTCGCGGCAGGGAGGAGACTGAAGCTTTCTTT. It is translated as CASSVVLRGREETEAFF.

The chain links TRBV10-3 to TRBJ1-1; 9 bases are shared with TRBD1. Germline V CDR1 and CDR2: ENHRY, SYGVKD. The V segment lost 7 bases and the J segment 3 bases; nucleotides outside the gene matches: 3. The CDR3 contains 13 residues. The CDR3 DNA is TGTGCCATCAATAGGGACAGGGACACTGAAGCTTTCTTT. It codes for CAINRDRDTEAFF.

V is TRBV4-1 and J is TRBJ1-5; 10 bases line up with TRBD1. V lost 0 bases and J lost 6; bases outside the gene matches: 2. The germline V gene encodes CDR1 MGHRA and CDR2 YSYEKL. The CDR3 is 15 residues long. The CDR3 nucleotides read TGCGCCAGCAGCCAAGATGACAGGGGGCCTCAGCCCCAGCATTTT. Protein: CASSQDDRGPQPQHF.

The gene calls are TRBV4-1 and TRBJ1-5, with D maybe TRBD1 (6 bases). The CDR3 is 15 residues long. The V end lost 0 bases, the J end lost 7 bases, and 13 bases lay between the germline ends. CDR1 and CDR2 from the germline V gene are MGHRA and YSYEKL. The CDR3 nucleotides are TGCGCCAGCAGCCAAGATGAAACAGGGTGGCAGCCCCAGCATTTT. Translated: CASSQDETGWQPQHF.

This chain joins TRBV10-3 and TRBJ2-7; TRBD2 aligns across 13 bases. Germline values: CDR1 ENHRY, CDR2 SYGVKD. The V and J ends lost 4 bases and 2 bases, in that order; junction bases with no gene match: 11. CDR3 size: 18 residues. The DNA for the CDR3 is TGTGCCATCAGTGTCGGGACTAGCGGGGCGTACGAGACCTACGAGCAGTACTTC. It codes for CAISVGTSGAYETYEQYF.

The chain combines TRBV5-6 with TRBJ2-7; no clear D gene. The CDR3 loop spans 14 amino acids. The ends were cut back, 2 bases at V and 0 bases at J, with 9 bases in the middle. Germline CDR1 reads SGHDT; CDR2 reads YYEEEE. In nucleotides, the CDR3 is TGTGCCAGCAGCTTCCTCCAGGACTCCTACGAGCAGTACTTC. Protein sequence: CASSFLQDSYEQYF.

The chain joins TRBV5-6 to TRBJ1-6; 11 positions agree with TRBD1. Unmatched junction bases numbered 5, after V lost 4 bases and J lost 8 bases. The V gene's germline CDR1 is SGHDT and CDR2 YYEEEE. The CDR3 runs 15 residues. In DNA form, the CDR3 reads TGTGCCAGCAGCCGAGGGACAGGGGGATATTCACCCCTCCACTTT. Amino acid sequence: CASSRGTGGYSPLHF.

This chain uses TRBV19 with TRBJ1-3, with TRBD1 matching 7 bases. Germline CDR1 is LNHDA and CDR2 is SQIVND (reference sequence). CDR3 length: 16 residues. J was trimmed by 3 bases and V by 3 bases; bases with no gene match: 8. This CDR3 is CASSMGTDLYGNTIYF. CDR3 in DNA: TGTGCCAGTAGTATGGGGACAGATCTCTATGGAAACACCATATATTTT.

The chain joins TRBV21-1 to TRBJ2-7; TRBD2 is taken as the D call from the table, unchecked against the DNA. TRBV21-1 is a recognized pseudogene. The CDR3 is made up of 15 amino acids. CDR3 region: CASSPRASGTYEQYF. CDR3 sequence (DNA): TGTGCCAGCAGCCCGAGGGCTAGCGGCACCTACGAGCAGTACTTC.

The chain recombines TRBV4-1 with TRBJ1-3; 7 nucleotides align to TRBD1. The trim removed 3 bases at V and 8 bases at J, leaving 22 bases unmatched. Germline V gene lookup returns CDR1 MGHRA and CDR2 YSYEKL. CDR3 size: 19 residues. CDR3 region: CASSQGPFNRGEVGYTIYF. The CDR3 DNA reads as TGCGCCAGCAGCCAGGGTCCATTCAACAGGGGAGAAGTAGGGTACACCATATATTTT.

The sample holds one count of this clone. The chain recombines TRBV7-9 with TRBJ2-7, with a possible D match to TRBD1 (6 bases). Germline V gene data show CDR1 as SEHNR and CDR2 as FQNEAQ (reference sequence). V lost 1 base and J 5 bases, leaving 15 bases between the germline ends. The CDR3 has 15 residues. This chain's CDR3 is CASSLESNRDHEQYF. CDR3 DNA: TGTGCCAGCAGCTTAGAATCGAACAGGGACCACGAGCAGTACTTC.

This CDR3 is CASSTVRQGAMSNTGELFF. DNA of the CDR3: TGTGCCAGCAGCACAGTTCGGCAGGGGGCAATGTCGAACACCGGGGAGCTGTTTTTT. The chain joins TRBV7-6 to TRBJ2-2, with TRBD1 identical over 8 bases. From germline, CDR1 is SGHVS and CDR2 FNYEAQ. The V and J ends lost 5 bases and 0 bases, in that order; junction bases with no gene match: 14. This CDR3 has 19 residues.

The rearrangement joins TRBV9 to TRBJ2-2; TRBD1 matches at 9 bases. Trimming took 0 bases from V and 5 from J; bases not matched to a gene: 5. The CDR3 has 16 amino acids. Germline assignment: CDR1 SGDLS and CDR2 YYNGEE. The DNA of the CDR3 is TGTGCCAGCAGCGTAGGGGGACAGGGAATTACCGGGGAGCTGTTTTTT. It codes for CASSVGGQGITGELFF.

The chain has TRBV28 and TRBJ2-2, with TRBD2 matching over 11 bases. V gave up 5 bases and J gave up 4 bases; unmatched junction bases: 6. The length of the CDR3 is 16 residues. Per germline, CDR1 MDHEN and CDR2 SYDVKM. The CDR3 is CASSGGTSGSTGELFF. CDR3 in DNA: TGTGCCAGCAGTGGGGGGACTAGCGGAAGCACCGGGGAGCTGTTTTTT.

The chain is built from TRBV6-5 and TRBJ1-2, with a weak D call TRBD1 (6 bases). Germline loops: CDR1 MNHEY, CDR2 SVGAGI. CDR3 length: 15 residues. Trimming removed 2 bases from V and 1 base from J, with 11 bases in between. The CDR3 sequence: CASSYGSGDNYGYTF. The CDR3 DNA reads TGTGCCAGCAGTTACGGGTCAGGGGATAACTATGGCTACACCTTC.

The chain is built from TRBV3-1 (or the pseudogene TRBV3-2) and TRBJ2-7, with a tentative D call TRBD2 (7 bases). Germline CDR1 reads LGHDT; CDR2 reads YNNKEL (reference sequence). The V and J ends lost 4 bases and 4 bases respectively, with 17 bases between them. CDR3 length equals 15 residues. The CDR3 DNA sequence: TGTGCCAGCAGCCCAGCGGGACAAGCAAGTTACGAGCAGTACTTC. It is translated as CASSPAGQASYEQYF.

The chain is built from TRBV7-3 and TRBJ2-7, with D possibly being TRBD2 (5 bases). Trimming removed 4 bases at V and 6 bases at J, with 13 bases between. The CDR3 consists of 13 residues. Germline assignment: CDR1 SGHTA and CDR2 FQGTGA. CDR3 DNA: TGTGCCAGCAGCTATGACTACCCTGGCGAGCAGTACTTC. This gives the protein CASSYDYPGEQYF.

The V gene is TRBV5-6, the J gene TRBJ1-4; the match to TRBD1 covers 10 bases. The CDR3 is 18 amino acids. Germline V gives CDR1 SGHDT, CDR2 YYEEEE. Trimming at V came to 3 bases and at J to 0 bases, leaving 8 bases not matched to a gene. The CDR3 DNA reads as TGTGCCAGCAGCTATCGGACAGGGGGAAGTCCAACTAATGAAAAACTGTTTTTT. Its translation: CASSYRTGGSPTNEKLFF. Based on the CDR3 plus reference TRBV5-6 and TRBJ1-4, the full variable domain is DAGVTQSPTHLIKTRGQQVTLRCSPKSGHDTVSWYQQALGQGPQFIFQYYEEEERQRGNFPDRFSGHQFPNYSSELNVNALLLGDSALYLCASSYRTGGSPTNEKLFFGSGTQLSVL.

The CDR3 region has the DNA TGTGCCACCAGCAGAGAGGCAGGCTCTGGAAACACCATATATTTT. Its protein product is CATSREAGSGNTIYF. This chain links TRBV15 with TRBJ1-3, with unresolved D. CDR3 size: 15 residues. Looked up from germline, CDR1 is LNHNV and CDR2 is YYDKDF (reference sequence). The V and J ends lost 0 bases and 0 bases respectively, with 6 bases between them.